The next 16 T cell receptor beta chains were all read from a single sample in a study of blood T cell repertoires in COVID-19. Sequencing used immunoSEQ multiplex PCR; TCRdb keeps in-frame clones, though not all of them. The sample carries some 130,000 clones, about 85% recorded once. The material sequenced was peripheral blood. The origin of the receptors is a man in his 70s with acute or convalescent COVID-19.

The V call is TRBV28, the J call TRBJ2-1, with TRBD1 matching 7 bases. The J segment lost 9 bases and the V segment lost 2 bases, leaving 7 bases of the junction unmatched. The germline V gene encodes CDR1 MDHEN and CDR2 SYDVKM. This CDR3 region has 14 residues. The CDR3 region is CASSLGGAGGEQFF. In DNA form, the CDR3 reads TGTGCCAGCAGTTTAGGGGGCGCAGGGGGTGAGCAGTTCTTC.

The chain couples TRBV6-5 to TRBJ1-1, with unresolved D. CDR1 MNHEY and CDR2 SVGAGI come from the germline V gene. V gave up 4 bases and J gave up 10 bases, with 10 bases separating them. The CDR3 has 11 residues. The CDR3 DNA reads TGTGCCAGCAGTTCATCGGGGAGAGCTTTCTTT. Amino acid sequence: CASSSSGRAFF.

The chain has TRBV6-5 and TRBJ1-1; D uncertain. Per germline, CDR1 MNHEY and CDR2 SVGAGI. This CDR3 spans 13 amino acids. V lost 6 bases to trimming and J lost 1 base, with 9 bases between them. The CDR3 sequence: CASRQIPNTEAFF. CDR3 DNA: TGTGCCAGCAGGCAGATCCCGAACACTGAAGCTTTCTTT.

This chain connects TRBV10-2 to TRBJ2-7; TRBD1 aligns across 9 bases. This CDR3 region has 12 residues. CDR1 and CDR2 (germline): WSHSY, SAAADI. V was pared by 10 bases and J by 3 bases, with 4 bases of the junction left unmatched. CDR3 nucleotide sequence: TGCGCCATCGAGGACAGGGGCTACGAGCAGTACTTC. It translates to CAIEDRGYEQYF.

This clone has just a few counts. The chain links TRBV29-1 to TRBJ1-1; tentatively, D is TRBD1 (5 bases). CDR1 is SQVTM, CDR2 ANQGSEA, per germline. The CDR3 consists of 15 residues. Trimming removed 4 bases from V and 5 bases from J, with 20 bases in between. The CDR3 sequence: CSVVGFGGVGTEAFF. CDR3 DNA sequence: TGCAGCGTTGTAGGTTTTGGAGGGGTGGGTACTGAAGCTTTCTTT.

CDR3 nucleotides: TGTGCCAGCAGTCACGGGACAGGGAAGGGCTACACCTTC. Amino acid sequence: CASSHGTGKGYTF. The chain is built from TRBV28 and TRBJ1-2; TRBD1 agrees at 9 bases. The germline V gene encodes CDR1 MDHEN and CDR2 SYDVKM. Germline trimming cut 5 bases from V and 8 bases from J; bases unmatched to any gene: 6. There are 13 residues in the CDR3.

The V and J genes are TRBV29-1 and TRBJ2-7; 7 bases are a match to TRBD1. V shed 3 bases, J shed 2 bases, and the junction held 4 bases outside the gene matches. CDR1 is SQVTM, CDR2 ANQGSEA, per germline. The CDR3 runs 13 residues. CDR3 sequence: CSVEKQGTYEQYF. CDR3 DNA sequence: TGCAGCGTTGAGAAACAGGGGACCTACGAGCAGTACTTC.

The chain uses TRBV5-1 and TRBJ2-2; a weak D match, TRBD2 (5 bases). This CDR3 comprises 15 residues. The germline V and J ends were trimmed by 4 bases and 1 base, with 11 bases remaining between them. From germline, CDR1 is SGHRS and CDR2 YFSETQ. CDR3 nucleotides: TGCGCCAGCAGCCCTAGGGCGGGGAACACCGGGGAGCTGTTTTTT. Amino acid sequence: CASSPRAGNTGELFF.

The chain recombines TRBV5-6 with TRBJ1-4; D is unresolved. CDR3 length equals 13 residues. CDR1 SGHDT and CDR2 YYEEEE come from the germline V gene. The V end lost 1 base, the J end lost 7 bases, and 8 bases lay between the germline ends. The CDR3 DNA is TGTGCCAGCAGCTTGCCCTCGGGTGAAAAACTGTTTTTT. This gives the protein CASSLPSGEKLFF.

The chain uses TRBV9 and TRBJ1-6; no clear D gene. The CDR3 has 15 amino acids. In germline, CDR1 is SGDLS, CDR2 YYNGEE. V was trimmed by 0 bases and J by 7 bases, leaving 11 bases between them. For the CDR3, the DNA is TGTGCCAGCAGCGTAGCGCAGCGTACCAATTCACCCCTCCACTTT. Its translation is CASSVAQRTNSPLHF.

V gene TRBV5-1 combines with J gene TRBJ2-1, with a tentative D call TRBD1 (5 bases). This CDR3 contains 15 residues. V was shortened by 0 bases and J by 9 bases, with 16 bases between the two germline ends. Germline CDR1 is SGHRS and CDR2 is YFSETQ. The CDR3, as DNA: TGCGCCAGCAGCTTGGGGGGCACTGGGAAGACTGAGCAGTTCTTC. It is translated as CASSLGGTGKTEQFF.

The chain has TRBV19 and TRBJ1-3; 7 nucleotides agree with TRBD1. V shed 9 bases and J 2 bases; nucleotides not matched to a gene: 4. The CDR3 sequence is 13 residues long. Germline assignment: CDR1 LNHDA and CDR2 SQIVND (reference sequence). In DNA, the CDR3 is TGTGCCAGCGGTGACAGGGCTGGAAACACCATATATTTT. The encoded protein is CASGDRAGNTIYF.

This chain joins TRBV7-4 and TRBJ1-1; weak D call: TRBD1 (6 bases). CDR1 is SGHVT, CDR2 SQSDAQ, per germline. V dropped 4 bases and J dropped 0 bases, with 15 bases sitting between them. The CDR3 sequence is 16 residues long. The CDR3 region is CASSSGGGAMNTEAFF. Written as DNA, the CDR3 is TGTGCCAGCAGCTCCGGCGGGGGCGCCATGAACACTGAAGCTTTCTTT.

This clone was observed a handful of times. This chain links TRBV6-2 or TRBV6-3 with TRBJ2-2; D unresolved. The CDR3 is 15 residues long. In germline, CDR1 is MNHEY, CDR2 SVGEGT. Trimming removed 6 bases at V and 1 base at J, with 12 bases between. The CDR3 is CASSCHRVNTGELFF. CDR3 DNA: TGTGCCAGCAGCTGCCACAGAGTGAACACCGGGGAGCTGTTTTTT.

The rearrangement links TRBV18 to TRBJ2-7; 8 bases fit TRBD2. Germline CDR1 KGHSH, CDR2 LQKENI. The V and J ends lost 3 bases and 7 bases, in that order; junction bases with no gene match: 8. This CDR3 spans 14 amino acids. The CDR3 protein is CASSPRRGAREQYF. The CDR3 region has the DNA TGTGCCAGCTCACCGAGGCGGGGGGCAAGGGAGCAGTACTTC.

The chain joins TRBV5-1 to TRBJ2-5; D is possibly TRBD1 (6 bases). V was trimmed by 2 bases and J by 5 bases, leaving 13 bases between them. The CDR3 runs 14 residues. Germline V CDR1 and CDR2: SGHRS, YFSETQ. CDR3 residues: CASSFSGDEETQYF. Here the CDR3 DNA reads TGCGCCAGCAGCTTTTCAGGGGACGAGGAGACCCAGTACTTC.